In its sample, the clone carrying this T cell receptor (beta chain) was seen a few times. TCRdb passed the 5' RACE reads through MiXCR, listing each CDR3 protein once. In the table there are approximately 400,000 distinct CDR3 sequences, 15% to 20% of which are singletons. The data were obtained in a study of T-cell memory formation after mild COVID-19. Germline V gives CDR1 SEHNR, CDR2 FQNEAQ (reference sequence). The CDR3 spans 14 residues. The ends lost 7 bases at V and 6 bases at J; junction bases unmatched: 10. The sequenced sample consisted of PBMCs or a T cell subset sorted from them (not recorded which). The chain has TRBV7-9 and TRBJ2-5; 8 bases map to TRBD1. The sequence was collected from a man between 18 and 35 years old who had mild COVID-19 (a few samples of this study predate the infection). Cell type and time point are not known. CDR3 loop: CASTLSQGAKTQYF. As DNA, the CDR3 is TGTGCCAGCACCCTGTCGCAGGGGGCTAAGACCCAGTACTTC.